One sample yielded the 5 T cell receptor beta chains listed below, sequenced in a study of shared clonotypes between healthy human individuals. Assay: immunoSEQ multiplex PCR; the TCRdb copy retains only in-frame clones and omits some. Counted here are hundreds of thousands of clones, 92% occurring once; the ten biggest clones make up less than 25%. Naive CD8 cells were CD45RO-negative, positively selected for CCR7, excluding terminally differentiated effector memory CD45RA+ cells. The material sequenced was naive CD8+ T cells sorted from blood. These receptors were collected from a man younger than 40 in good health.

The chain couples TRBV7-9 to TRBJ2-2; D possibly uses TRBD1 or TRBD2 (7 bases each). Trimming removed 10 bases at V and 0 bases at J, with 12 bases between. The CDR3 extends over 14 amino acids. Germline V gene lookup returns CDR1 SEHNR and CDR2 FQNEAQ (reference sequence). The CDR3 nucleotides are TGTGCCACCCCAGGGGGGGCGAACACCGGGGAGCTGTTTTTT. Its translation: CATPGGANTGELFF.

This clone was detected once. The gene calls are TRBV27 and TRBJ2-7; D remains unclear. V dropped 5 bases and J dropped 1 base, with 9 bases sitting between them. The CDR3 length is 13 residues. CDR1 is MNHEY and CDR2 is SMNVEV in the germline V gene (reference sequence). Here the CDR3 reads CASSPQVSYEQYF. The CDR3 DNA follows: TGTGCCAGCAGTCCCCAAGTTTCCTACGAGCAGTACTTC.

The chain's CDR3 is CASSLHRGIAYEQYF. CDR3 DNA sequence: TGTGCCAGCAGCCTCCACAGGGGTATTGCCTACGAGCAGTACTTC. The V and J genes are TRBV11-2 and TRBJ2-7; TRBD1 aligns across 7 bases. The V segment lost 5 bases and the J segment 2 bases; nucleotides outside the gene matches: 9. CDR3 length: 15 residues. Per the germline V gene, CDR1 is SGHAT and CDR2 is FQNNGV. The full variable domain, with the rest looked up from reference TRBV11-2 and TRBJ2-7, is EAGVAQSPRYKIIEKRQSVAFWCNPISGHATLYWYQQILGQGPKLLIQFQNNGVVDDSQLPKDRFSAERLKGVDSTLKIQPAKLEDSAVYLCASSLHRGIAYEQYFGPGTRLTVT.

V gene TRBV29-1 combines with J gene TRBJ2-7, with D perhaps matching TRBD1 (6 bases). CDR1 is SQVTM and CDR2 is ANQGSEA in the germline V gene. The CDR3 has 12 amino acids. V shed 3 bases and J shed 6 bases, with 12 bases lying between them. This CDR3 reads CSVEGEGGEQYF. The CDR3, as DNA: TGCAGCGTTGAGGGTGAAGGGGGCGAGCAGTACTTC.

As DNA, the CDR3 is TGTGCCAGCAGTTTAGCTAGCGGGACCTACGAGCAGTACTTC. This gives the protein CASSLASGTYEQYF. V and J are TRBV27 and TRBJ2-7; 9 nucleotides align to TRBD2. Germline CDR1 MNHEY, CDR2 SMNVEV (reference sequence). The CDR3 contains 14 residues. V shed 2 bases, J shed 2 bases, and the junction held 1 base outside the gene matches.